This T cell receptor beta chain is from a study of T cells in Graves' hyperthyroidism and ophthalmopathy. V lost 3 bases, J lost 3 bases, and 8 bases lay in between. The CDR3 contains 13 residues. Amplification of TCR beta CDR3 regions was performed using RNA transcripts as template. The study used the HTBI primer set for a first-round RT-PCR of the TCR CDR3. TCRdb redid the calling of the multiplex PCR reads with MiXCR, one entry per CDR3 protein. The table has about 300,000 distinct CDR3 sequences, approximately 19% seen once. At least ten counts were recorded for this clonotype. Input material: blood. This rearrangement joins TRBV12-3 or TRBV12-4 to TRBJ1-1; no firm D call. This sequence was found in a man over 45 with Graves' ophthalmopathy. The CDR3 here is CASSFKGDTEAFF. CDR3 coding DNA: TGTGCCAGCAGTTTTAAGGGTGACACTGAAGCTTTCTTT.